The rows below give T cell receptor beta chains drawn from one sample of a study of T-cell reconstitution after alpha-beta-depleted transplantation in children. TCRdb processed the PCR reads anew with MiXCR; each CDR3 protein has one entry. The repertoire has a few hundred thousand distinct CDR3 sequences, more than 10% of them found once; the top ten carry around 4.1%. The sequences come from PBMCs, collected from the stem cell graft. These receptors all come from a human donor who donated a stem cell graft to a child with Fanconi anemia. Both conserved end residues are part of each CDR3. Fields, in order: V gene, CDR3 length, J gene, clone size, D gene, CDR3 DNA, CDR3 protein. A D gene is named only where the DNA matches it firmly. The size entry is marked missing in some rows and otherwise reads once, few, many or a size class.

TRBV25-1,17,TRBJ2-6,few,TRBD1,TGTGCCAGCAGGGGGGGACAGGGGCTAGATGGGGCCAACGTCCTGACTTTC,CASRGGQGLDGANVLTF
TRBV10-3,12,TRBJ1-2,few,.,TGTGCCATCACTCAGGGGATTTATGGCTACACCTTC,CAITQGIYGYTF
TRBV7-8,17,TRBJ2-3,few,.,TGTGCCAGCCGTCGCCATGAGCAGGGGATTAGCACAGATACGCAGTATTTT,CASRRHEQGISTDTQYF
TRBV5-1,17,TRBJ1-2,.,.,TGCGCCAGCAGCTTGGAGCAGGGCCCTGATTTTAACTATGGCTACACCTTC,CASSLEQGPDFNYGYTF
TRBV10-3,14,TRBJ1-2,many,TRBD1,TGTGCCATCAGGGGGACAGTCAATAACTATGGCTACACCTTC,CAIRGTVNNYGYTF
TRBV7-2,12,TRBJ2-3,few,.,TGTGCCAGCAGCACACACCAAGATACGCAGTATTTT,CASSTHQDTQYF
TRBV7-6,18,TRBJ2-2,.,TRBD2,TGTGCCAGCAGCCGTTGGACTAGCGGGGGTACAAGGACCGGGGAGCTGTTTTTT,CASSRWTSGGTRTGELFF
TRBV20-1,14,TRBJ2-3,few,TRBD2,TGCAGTGCTTGGACTCCGGGGGGACCAGATACGCAGTATTTT,CSAWTPGGPDTQYF
TRBV5-1,13,TRBJ2-1,.,TRBD2,TGCGCCAGCAGCCCGTTAGGACTAGCGGAGCAGTTCTTC,CASSPLGLAEQFF
TRBV5-1,15,TRBJ2-1,.,TRBD2,TGCGCCAGCCGGACTTACGGGGGGGCGTCTGATGAGCAGTTCTTC,CASRTYGGASDEQFF
TRBV5-6,13,TRBJ1-5,many,.,TGTGCCAGCAGCTTCAGAGCCGATCAGCCCCAGCATTTT,CASSFRADQPQHF
TRBV6-5,14,TRBJ2-2,.,TRBD1,TGTGCCAGCAGTTACGGCCAGGGGGTCGGGGAGCTGTTTTTT,CASSYGQGVGELFF
TRBV7-2,14,TRBJ2-3,few,.,TGTGCCAGCAGCTTATGGGGGGCGTTGGATACGCAGTATTTT,CASSLWGALDTQYF